The 28 T cell receptor beta chains below all came from one sample that was sequenced in a study of T cell repertoires in cytomegalovirus infection (dated by TCRdb to the late 2010s). Sequencing relied on an Illumina HiSeq 1500. TCRdb reprocessed the public reads (quality trimming at Q25 with fastp, clone calling with MiXCR) and kept in-frame beta chains. Rows with one shared CDR3 protein collapse into an entry with the most common genes and DNA. The sample has approximately 500,000 distinct CDR3 sequences on record, roughly 29% of them singletons. The ten largest clones take up around 14% of the sample. The sequenced sample consisted of PBMCs. These TCRs come from a human donor in good health (CMV status not recorded). Some clones in this sample may be carry-over from other donors' samples.

The chain has TRBV29-1 and TRBJ1-2, with D perhaps matching TRBD1 (5 bases). Trimming removed 4 bases at V and 6 bases at J, with 12 bases between. In germline, CDR1 is SQVTM, CDR2 ANQGSEA. The CDR3 loop spans 12 amino acids. The CDR3 sequence: CSVAGGIDGYTF. CDR3 nucleotide sequence: TGCAGCGTTGCGGGGGGAATCGATGGCTACACCTTC.

This rearrangement joins TRBV11-3 to TRBJ2-3; a weak D match, TRBD2 (6 bases). The CDR3 contains 15 residues. The V end lost 10 bases, the J end lost 2 bases, and 19 bases lay between the germline ends. Germline CDR1 and CDR2: SGHNT and YENEEA. The CDR3 here is CAISAGLGTTDTQYF. CDR3 DNA: TGTGCCATCTCGGCGGGGTTGGGTACCACAGATACGCAGTATTTT.

The table lists this clonotype with many counts. The chain carries TRBV28 and TRBJ1-4, with D possibly matching TRBD1 (5 bases). Germline CDR1 and CDR2: MDHEN and SYDVKM. Trimming cost V 5 bases and J 4 bases, with 11 bases left between them. This CDR3 comprises 14 residues. The CDR3 coding sequence is TGTGCCAGCAGTCCCGGGACCCTTAATGAAAAACTGTTTTTT. Translated: CASSPGTLNEKLFF.

In this sample, this clonotype turned up a few times. This chain links TRBV19 with TRBJ2-1; 8 positions match TRBD2. Germline V CDR1 and CDR2: LNHDA, SQIVND (reference sequence). Trimming at V came to 2 bases and at J to 9 bases, leaving 3 bases not matched to a gene. The CDR3 is 13 amino acids. The CDR3 region is CASSIRSGSEQFF. As DNA, the CDR3 is TGTGCCAGTAGTATAAGGAGCGGGAGTGAGCAGTTCTTC.

This clonotype has just a few counts. The rearrangement joins TRBV29-1 to TRBJ2-2, with D perhaps assigned TRBD1 or TRBD2 (5 bases each). The germline V gene has CDR1 SQVTM and CDR2 ANQGSEA. The ends were cut back, 2 bases at V and 3 bases at J, with 10 bases in the middle. This CDR3 is 14 amino acids long. CDR3 in DNA: TGCAGCGTTGAAAAGGGACGGGACACCGGGGAGCTGTTTTTT. Amino acids: CSVEKGRDTGELFF.

This chain joins TRBV7-4 and TRBJ1-5, with a tentative D call TRBD1 (6 bases). Germline V gene data show CDR1 as SGHVT and CDR2 as SQSDAQ. V was pared by 5 bases and J by 7 bases, with 21 bases between. The CDR3 sequence is 16 residues long. CDR3 in DNA: TGTGCCAGCAGCCGCCGTTCTTACAGGGTTGGGCAGCCCCAGCATTTT. Translating gives CASSRRSYRVGQPQHF.

In DNA form, the CDR3 reads TGTGCCAGCAGCTTGACGGGACAGAGTTATGGCTACACCTTC. It codes for CASSLTGQSYGYTF. The chain couples TRBV5-5 to TRBJ1-2; the match to TRBD1 covers 7 bases. This CDR3 spans 14 amino acids. CDR1 is SGHKS, CDR2 YYEKEE, per germline (reference sequence). The J segment lost 5 bases and the V segment lost 1 base, leaving 5 bases of the junction unmatched. The full variable domain, in which reference TRBV5-5 and TRBJ1-2 provide the parts outside the CDR3, is DAGVTQSPTHLIKTRGQQVTLRCSPISGHKSVSWYQQVLGQGPQFIFQYYEKEERGRGNFPDRFSARQFPNYSSELNVNALLLGDSALYLCASSLTGQSYGYTFGSGTRLTVV.

The V call is TRBV7-2, the J call TRBJ1-6; D remains ambiguous. Per the germline V gene, CDR1 is SGHTA and CDR2 is FQGNSA. The CDR3 consists of 14 residues. Trimming pared 5 bases from V and 10 bases from J, leaving 15 bases between. The CDR3 region is CASSKEAKGSPLHF. The DNA for the CDR3 is TGTGCCAGCAGCAAGGAGGCCAAAGGGTCACCCCTCCACTTT.

The genes are TRBV28 and TRBJ2-1, with TRBD2 identical over 7 bases. CDR1 MDHEN and CDR2 SYDVKM come from the germline V gene. V gave up 6 bases and J gave up 2 bases; unmatched junction bases: 10. CDR3 length: 16 residues. The CDR3 here is CASRGGRTSPYNEQFF. CDR3 in DNA: TGTGCCAGCAGGGGAGGGAGGACTAGTCCCTACAATGAGCAGTTCTTC.

The V call is TRBV30, the J call TRBJ2-1; 9 nucleotides align to TRBD1. The CDR3 has 14 residues. Germline V gene sequence: CDR1 GTSNPN, CDR2 SVGIG (reference sequence). Unmatched junction bases numbered 6, after V lost 5 bases and J lost 4 bases. The CDR3 DNA reads TGTGCCTGGGGCACAGGGGGCGGGTACAATGAGCAGTTCTTC. Amino acid sequence: CAWGTGGGYNEQFF.

The CDR3 is CASSDRAGAKTQYF. The CDR3 nucleotides read TGCGCCAGCAGTGATAGGGCGGGAGCCAAGACCCAGTACTTC. The chain joins TRBV10-2 to TRBJ2-5; 7 bases match TRBD2. V gave up 3 bases and J gave up 6 bases; unmatched junction bases: 7. The CDR3 runs to 14 residues. Germline V gene sequence: CDR1 WSHSY, CDR2 SAAADI.

This clonotype was recorded at least ten times. J is TRBJ1-2 and V is TRBV7-2, with 7 bases that match TRBD1. Germline-derived CDR1 and CDR2 are SGHTA and FQGNSA. This CDR3 comprises 13 residues. The V and J ends lost 5 bases and 3 bases, in that order; junction bases with no gene match: 3. Here the CDR3 reads CASSPGTDYGYTF. CDR3 nucleotides: TGTGCCAGCAGCCCCGGGACAGACTATGGCTACACCTTC.

The chain links TRBV6-5 to TRBJ1-6, with D maybe TRBD1 (6 bases). This CDR3 contains 13 residues. Germline assignment: CDR1 MNHEY and CDR2 SVGAGI. The V and J ends lost 9 bases and 8 bases respectively, with 14 bases between them. CDR3 residues: CASKRGRDSPLHF. The CDR3, as DNA: TGTGCCAGTAAGAGGGGGAGGGATTCACCCCTCCACTTT.

This clonotype appeared many times. V and J are TRBV12-3 or TRBV12-4 and TRBJ2-2; perhaps TRBD1 as D (5 bases). The CDR3 totals 19 residues. Trimming shortened V by 2 bases and J by 4 bases, and 23 bases separated the two germline ends. The CDR3 sequence is CASSLRARDQLLATGELFF. In DNA, the CDR3 is TGTGCCAGCAGTTTACGGGCCAGGGATCAGTTGCTGGCCACCGGGGAGCTGTTTTTT.

This clonotype was seen ten or more times. The chain carries TRBV7-2 and TRBJ1-2; D is perhaps TRBD1 (5 bases). The V and J ends lost 3 bases and 3 bases respectively, with 11 bases between them. The V gene's germline CDR1 is SGHTA and CDR2 FQGNSA. The CDR3 length is 14 residues. The CDR3, as DNA: TGTGCCAGCAGCTTGTTAGGGGCTGACTATGGCTACACCTTC. This codes for CASSLLGADYGYTF.

DNA for the CDR3: TGCAGTGCTAGATCCAGGACAGCCACGAACACCGGGGAGCTGTTTTTT. This sequence encodes CSARSRTATNTGELFF. J is TRBJ2-2 and V is TRBV20-1; tentative D call: TRBD1 (6 bases). Germline lookup yields CDR1 DFQATT and CDR2 SNEGSKA (reference sequence). Trimming removed 2 bases at V and 0 bases at J, with 13 bases between. The CDR3 runs to 16 residues.

This clonotype came up a few times. The chain employs TRBV6-2 or TRBV6-3 and TRBJ2-2; D is tentatively TRBD1 or TRBD2 (5 bases each). Between the trimmed V and J ends, which lost 2 bases and 0 bases, there was a span of 16 bases. Germline V CDR1 and CDR2: MNHEY, SVGEGT. The CDR3 contains 18 residues. Here the CDR3 DNA reads TGTGCCAGCAGTTACCCGGTGGGGACGGTGACGAACACCGGGGAGCTGTTTTTT. Amino acids: CASSYPVGTVTNTGELFF.

This clonotype was counted many times. The gene calls are TRBV24-1 and TRBJ2-3, with 7 bases aligning to TRBD1. Trimming cost V 3 bases and J 0 bases; bases outside gene matches: 5. The CDR3 consists of 16 residues. In germline, CDR1 is KGHDR, CDR2 SFDVKD. CDR3 DNA: TGTGCCACCAGTGATCGACAGGGACCTAGCACAGATACGCAGTATTTT. This sequence encodes CATSDRQGPSTDTQYF.

The chain employs TRBV7-9 and TRBJ1-1; TRBD1 agrees at 8 bases. Trimming took 5 bases from V and 6 from J; bases not matched to a gene: 14. From germline, CDR1 is SEHNR and CDR2 FQNEAQ (reference sequence). The CDR3 loop spans 16 amino acids. Here the CDR3 DNA reads TGTGCCAGCAGCCCCTACCGGGCAGGGGGCGGCCCTGAAGCTTTCTTT. Amino acid sequence: CASSPYRAGGGPEAFF.

V gene TRBV7-9 combines with J gene TRBJ1-5; possible D gene TRBD1, 6 bases. The V gene's germline CDR1 is SEHNR and CDR2 FQNEAQ (reference sequence). The CDR3 consists of 15 residues. With 5 bases removed from V and 5 bases from J, the gap between germline ends came to 16 bases. This CDR3 reads CASSEGGMGDQPQHF. For the CDR3, the DNA is TGTGCCAGCAGCGAGGGGGGGATGGGGGATCAGCCCCAGCATTTT.

This clonotype showed up many times. The V call is TRBV12-5, the J call TRBJ2-5; D possibly corresponds to TRBD2 (6 bases). Germline V gene lookup returns CDR1 LGHNT and CDR2 FRNRAP. V was cut by 3 bases and J by 4 bases, with 12 bases left in between. The CDR3 has 14 residues. The chain's CDR3 is CASGLGGDRETQYF. The DNA of the CDR3 is TGTGCTAGTGGTTTAGGCGGGGATCGAGAGACCCAGTACTTC.

In this sample, this clonotype turned up many times. The chain uses TRBV12-3 or TRBV12-4 and TRBJ1-4; possibly TRBD1 for D (6 bases). CDR3 size: 16 residues. Trimming pared 2 bases from V and 0 bases from J, leaving 10 bases between. CDR3 nucleotide sequence: TGTGCCAGCAGTTTACAGGGGCCCGCAACTAATGAAAAACTGTTTTTT. Encoded protein: CASSLQGPATNEKLFF.

V usage is TRBV6-2 or TRBV6-3 and J usage is TRBJ1-3; 10 bases are shared with TRBD1. The CDR3 totals 18 residues. Germline V gene sequence: CDR1 MNHEY, CDR2 SVGEGT. The J segment lost 0 bases and the V segment lost 8 bases, leaving 13 bases of the junction unmatched. CDR3 residues: CASSYGGQGLPSGNTIYF. The CDR3 DNA is TGTGCCAGCTCCTACGGGGGACAGGGGCTACCCTCTGGAAACACCATATATTTT.

The chain links TRBV29-1 to TRBJ1-1; perhaps TRBD1 as D (5 bases). Trimming cost V 3 bases and J 3 bases, with 17 bases left between them. The CDR3 covers 15 residues. CDR1 SQVTM and CDR2 ANQGSEA come from the germline V gene. The CDR3 spells CSVDGSRGVDTEAFF. CDR3 in DNA: TGCAGCGTTGACGGCTCGAGGGGAGTGGACACTGAAGCTTTCTTT.

This clonotype was counted between two and nine times. The chain joins TRBV23-1 to TRBJ2-5; TRBD1 or TRBD2 may be the D gene (5 bases each). TRBV23-1 is an ORF for which the function is uncertain. The CDR3 loop spans 14 amino acids. The V end lost 3 bases, the J end lost 5 bases, and 13 bases lay between the germline ends. This CDR3 reads CASSQWTWGETQYF. The DNA of the CDR3 is TGCGCCAGCAGTCAGTGGACGTGGGGGGAGACCCAGTACTTC.

J is TRBJ2-1 and V is TRBV7-8; D is unresolved. The CDR3 has 15 amino acids. Trimming removed 2 bases from V and 2 bases from J, with 10 bases in between. Germline V gene lookup returns CDR1 SGHVS and CDR2 FQNEAQ. The CDR3 is CASSLLRTTYNEQFF. The CDR3 bases are TGTGCCAGCAGCTTACTCAGGACCACCTACAATGAGCAGTTCTTC.

V is TRBV6-2 or TRBV6-3 and J is TRBJ2-7; a possible D gene is TRBD1 (6 bases). This CDR3 has 13 amino acids. The ends were cut back, 2 bases at V and 3 bases at J, with 8 bases in the middle. The germline V gene encodes CDR1 MNHEY and CDR2 SVGEGT. DNA for the CDR3: TGTGCCAGCAGTTACCAGGGGAGCTACGAGCAGTACGTC. Encoded protein: CASSYQGSYEQYV.

This clonotype was observed a handful of times. The junction departs from germline at one end; a sequencing error may be responsible. The V gene is TRBV6-2 or TRBV6-3, the J gene TRBJ2-4; D may be TRBD1 or TRBD2 (5 bases each). Germline V CDR1 and CDR2: MNHEY, SVGEGT. CDR3 size: 12 residues. The CDR3 protein is CASSDSADTRYF. CDR3 nucleotides: TGTGCCAGCAGTGACTCAGCGGACACGAGATACTTC.